One and the same sample provided the 6 T cell receptor beta chains below, sequenced in a study of T-cell memory formation after mild COVID-19. TCRdb processed the 5' RACE reads anew with MiXCR; each CDR3 protein has one entry. The data hold about 340,000 distinct CDR3 sequences, with more than 15% observed a single time. Sequencing was done on a sample of PBMCs or a T cell subset sorted from them (not recorded which). These receptors were collected from a man aged 18 to 30 who had mild COVID-19 (a few samples of this study predate the infection). Cell type and time point are not known.

The chain links TRBV7-6 to TRBJ1-4; D unresolved. Germline V gene lookup returns CDR1 SGHVS and CDR2 FNYEAQ. Trimming removed 1 base at V and 0 bases at J, with 9 bases between. This CDR3 spans 16 amino acids. The CDR3 here is CASSLGPQSTNEKLFF. The CDR3 nucleotides read TGTGCCAGCAGCTTAGGACCGCAGTCAACTAATGAAAAACTGTTTTTT.

This clonotype was seen a handful of times. The chain uses TRBV7-9 and TRBJ1-1; the match to TRBD1 covers 9 bases. Germline V gene lookup returns CDR1 SEHNR and CDR2 FQNEAQ (reference sequence). This CDR3 has 14 amino acids. J gave up 5 bases and V 5 bases, and 6 bases lay outside the gene matches. The CDR3 bases are TGTGCCAGCAGCACAGGGGGCTTGGAAACTGAAGCTTTCTTT. It codes for CASSTGGLETEAFF.

The V gene is TRBV20-1, the J gene TRBJ2-3, with 10 bases lining up with TRBD1. The germline CDR1 and CDR2 sequences are DFQATT and SNEGSKA (reference sequence). V lost 2 bases and J lost 6; bases outside the gene matches: 5. CDR3 length: 14 residues. The CDR3 region is CSARRRTGGDTQYF. Written as DNA, the CDR3 is TGCAGTGCTAGACGCCGGACAGGGGGGGATACGCAGTATTTT.

V is TRBV4-3 and J is TRBJ2-7; possible D gene TRBD1, 5 bases. With 0 bases removed from V and 3 bases from J, the gap between germline ends came to 6 bases. Per germline, CDR1 LGHNA and CDR2 YSLEER. The CDR3 loop spans 13 amino acids. CDR3 nucleotide sequence: TGCGCCAGCAGCCAAGAACAGGACTACGAGCAGTACTTC. Protein product: CASSQEQDYEQYF.

At least ten counts were recorded for this clonotype. The DNA for the CDR3 is TGCGCCAGCAGCTCTAGGGCCCAGAACACTGAAGCTTTCTTT. Encoded protein: CASSSRAQNTEAFF. The gene calls are TRBV5-1 and TRBJ1-1; D unclear. CDR3 size: 14 residues. Germline CDR1 is SGHRS and CDR2 is YFSETQ. The germline V and J ends were trimmed by 3 bases and 1 base, with 10 bases remaining between them.

This clonotype was picked up a small number of times. The V gene is TRBV12-3 or TRBV12-4, the J gene TRBJ2-7; either TRBD1 or TRBD2 may fit D (5 bases each). Trimming cost V 5 bases and J 11 bases, with 13 bases left between them. The CDR3 has 11 amino acids. The CDR3 sequence is CASSDRGREYF. DNA for the CDR3: TGTGCCAGCAGTGACCGGGGCAGGGAGTACTTC.